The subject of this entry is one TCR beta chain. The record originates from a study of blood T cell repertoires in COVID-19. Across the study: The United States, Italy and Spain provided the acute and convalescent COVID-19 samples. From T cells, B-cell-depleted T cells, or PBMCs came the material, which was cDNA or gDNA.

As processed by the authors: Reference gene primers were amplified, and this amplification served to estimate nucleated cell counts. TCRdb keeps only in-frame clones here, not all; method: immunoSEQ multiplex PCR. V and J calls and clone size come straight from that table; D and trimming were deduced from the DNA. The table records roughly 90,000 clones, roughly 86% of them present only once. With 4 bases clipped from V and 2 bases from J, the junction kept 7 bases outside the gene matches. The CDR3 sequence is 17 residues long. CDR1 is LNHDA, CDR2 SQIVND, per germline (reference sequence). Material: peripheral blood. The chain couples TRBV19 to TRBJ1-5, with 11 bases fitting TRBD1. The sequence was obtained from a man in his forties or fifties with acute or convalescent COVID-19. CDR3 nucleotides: TGTGCCAGTAGTAAACGGACGGGACAGGGGGGCAATCAGCCCCAGCATTTT. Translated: CASSKRTGQGGNQPQHF.